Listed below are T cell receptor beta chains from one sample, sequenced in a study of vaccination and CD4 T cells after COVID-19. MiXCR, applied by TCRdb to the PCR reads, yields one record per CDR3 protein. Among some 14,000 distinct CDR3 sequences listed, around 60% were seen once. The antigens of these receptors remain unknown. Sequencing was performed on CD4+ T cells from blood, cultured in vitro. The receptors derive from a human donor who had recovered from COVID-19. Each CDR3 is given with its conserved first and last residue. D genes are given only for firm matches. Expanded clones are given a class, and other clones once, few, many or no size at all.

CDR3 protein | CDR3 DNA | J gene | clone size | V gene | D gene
CASSYSEHSGANVLTF | TGTGCCAGCAGTTACTCGGAGCACTCTGGGGCCAACGTCCTGACTTTC | TRBJ2-6 | - | TRBV6-2/TRBV6-3 | -
CSARDSSVYNEQFF | TGCAGTGCTAGAGATTCATCCGTTTACAATGAGCAGTTCTTC | TRBJ2-1 | - | TRBV20-1 | -
CASSPDRKNTEAFF | TGTGCCAGCAGTCCCGACAGGAAGAACACTGAAGCTTTCTTT | TRBJ1-1 | - | TRBV6-1 | -
CASRVQGNQPQHF | TGTGCCAGCAGGGTACAGGGAAATCAGCCCCAGCATTTT | TRBJ1-5 | - | TRBV2 | -
CASSLGISGGAYEQYF | TGTGCCAGCAGCTTGGGAATTAGCGGAGGAGCCTACGAGCAGTACTTC | TRBJ2-7 | - | TRBV7-2 | -
CSAPLKASAYGYTF | TGCAGTGCCCCTCTCAAGGCGTCGGCCTATGGCTACACCTTC | TRBJ1-2 | - | TRBV20-1 | -
CASSEWADEQFF | TGTGCCAGCAGCGAATGGGCTGATGAGCAGTTCTTC | TRBJ2-1 | - | TRBV6-2/TRBV6-3 | -
CSARFRGQETQYF | TGCAGTGCTAGATTCCGGGGGCAAGAGACCCAGTACTTC | TRBJ2-5 | few | TRBV20-1 | -
CASSLWDRQNTEAFF | TGCGCCAGCAGCTTATGGGACAGACAGAACACTGAAGCTTTCTTT | TRBJ1-1 | - | TRBV5-1 | TRBD1
CASGLGHLNEQFF | TGTGCTAGTGGTTTGGGACATCTAAATGAGCAGTTCTTC | TRBJ2-1 | - | TRBV12-5 | -
CASSSTFWMSTMGAGRGYTF | TGTGCCAGCAGCTCCACCTTTTGGATGTCCACCATGGGGGCTGGTCGCGGCTACACCTTC | TRBJ1-2 | - | TRBV11-3 | -
CSARPDFSGNTGELFF | TGCAGTGCTAGGCCGGATTTTAGCGGCAACACCGGGGAGCTGTTTTTT | TRBJ2-2 | - | TRBV20-1 | -
CATSPPSGTGYNEQFF | TGTGCCACCAGTCCCCCCTCCGGGACGGGTTACAATGAGCAGTTCTTC | TRBJ2-1 | - | TRBV24-1 | -
CSARRGGTGKGETQYF | TGCAGTGCACGGCGGGGCGGGACAGGAAAAGGGGAGACCCAGTACTTC | TRBJ2-5 | - | TRBV20-1 | TRBD1
CASRLSGTYEQYF | TGTGCCAGCCGACTAAGCGGTACCTACGAGCAGTACTTC | TRBJ2-7 | - | TRBV6-1 | -
CASKRTRNYGYTF | TGTGCCAGCAAACGGACGCGTAACTATGGCTACACCTTC | TRBJ1-2 | few | TRBV27 | -
CASSPLGENYGYTF | TGTGCCAGCAGCCCTCTGGGGGAAAACTATGGCTACACCTTC | TRBJ1-2 | - | TRBV28 | -
CASSSQGPYGYTF | TGTGCCAGCAGTTCACAGGGACCTTATGGCTACACCTTC | TRBJ1-2 | - | TRBV28 | -
CSAQDRNYGYTF | TGCAGTGCGCAAGACAGGAACTATGGCTACACCTTC | TRBJ1-2 | few | TRBV20-1 | -
CASSTDRGRTFYTF | TGCGCCAGCAGCACGGACAGGGGTCGAACCTTCTACACCTTC | TRBJ1-2 | once | TRBV5-1 | TRBD1
CASSSGTANQPQHF | TGCGCCAGCAGCTCCGGGACCGCCAATCAGCCCCAGCATTTT | TRBJ1-5 | - | TRBV5-1 | -
CASGTGEDEQYF | TGTGCCAGTGGGACAGGGGAAGACGAGCAGTACTTC | TRBJ2-7 | few | TRBV19 | TRBD1
CASSLSGRAARNTEAFF | TGTGCCAGCAGTTTGTCGGGCAGGGCGGCCCGGAACACTGAAGCTTTCTTT | TRBJ1-1 | - | TRBV28 | -
CASSFGLASAEQFF | TGTGCCAGCAGCTTCGGACTAGCGTCCGCTGAGCAGTTCTTC | TRBJ2-1 | - | TRBV11-3 | TRBD2
CATSAPRQGGYEQYF | TGTGCCACCAGTGCCCCCAGACAGGGAGGATACGAGCAGTACTTC | TRBJ2-7 | - | TRBV24-1 | -
CASSQGDRGPNTEAFF | TGCGCCAGCAGCCAAGGGGACAGGGGCCCGAACACTGAAGCTTTCTTT | TRBJ1-1 | - | TRBV4-1 | TRBD1
CASSLDAGGSGANVLTF | TGTGCCAGCAGTTTAGATGCGGGAGGCTCTGGGGCCAACGTCCTGACTTTC | TRBJ2-6 | - | TRBV7-6 | TRBD2
CATSDLLGELFF | TGTGCCACCAGTGATTTGCTCGGGGAGCTGTTTTTT | TRBJ2-2 | - | TRBV24-1 | -